The present TCR beta chain was sequenced within a study of blood T cell repertoires in COVID-19 (dated by TCRdb to about 2020). For the study in its entirety: Samples from collaborators originated in the United States, Italy and Spain and spanned both the acute and convalescent phases of COVID-19. The material from the prospective study consisted of cDNA or gDNA derived from T cells, B-cell-depleted T cells, or PBMCs. The dataset comprised deeply sampled blood TCRbeta repertoires from subjects exposed to, actively infected with, or recovered from COVID-19. The repertoires were released in a freely available public database intended as a resource for research on the immune response to SARS-CoV-2. The samples were drawn from the first 160 participants of the ongoing ImmuneRACE study and from 1,200 or so subjects provided by 6 global collaborators. Nearly every sample came with metadata listing a de-identified subject ID, COVID-19 status, age in years and sex. Where available, HLA class I and class II types were taken from metadata supplied by the sample provider and were not determined by assay-based typing. What the authors observed across the whole study: The amount of clinical and demographic metadata varied by source and participant and was provided uncurated.

According to the germline V gene (reference sequence), CDR1 reads LNHNV and CDR2 reads YYDKDF. The CDR3 is 16 amino acids long, termini counted. In regard to this clone: What this receptor recognizes is not known. The conserved phenylalanine or tryptophan normally closing the CDR3 is absent here, so this likely arose from a read error. The DNA is left out, because the CDR3 cannot be placed on it with certainty; the CDR3 is given as TCRdb lists it.

TCRbeta CDR3 regions were amplified from genomic DNA by means of the immunoSEQ Assay, a bias-controlled multiplex PCR. As for the original processing: Within the assay, amplification of reference gene primers was used to estimate how many nucleated cells each sample contained. Sequence reads were collapsed and filtered to measure the absolute abundance of every unique TCRbeta CDR3 rearrangement. Productive Simpson clonality was computed per sample as the square root of Simpson's diversity index over productive rearrangements. TCRdb re-hosts the immuneACCESS table, in-frame sequences only. Its copies lack some clones; in the studies checked, an unresolved V gene accounts for under half of them, and the cause for the rest is not known. That table gives V, J and clone size, and the DNA gave D and trimming. The sample data list just over 300,000 clones, and about 90% of these were observed just once. The ten largest clones represent approximately 1.8% of the sample.

One collaborating source in Seattle enrolled patients while the patients were actively infected and followed the patients over time throughout the course of disease. Each collaborating institution followed its own protocols to collect whole blood in K2EDTA tubes. Collaborator samples were shipped for TCRbeta analysis as frozen whole blood, isolated PBMCs, or DNA extracted from either sample type. The sequencing sample was made of peripheral blood. This TCR derives from a woman in her twenties or thirties with COVID-19, enrolled during active disease. This receptor chain uses TRBV15 and TRBJ1-6; the D call TRBD1 from the table was never checked on the DNA. CDR3 protein: CATSRLGRDRGNGWWD.